This entry describes one T cell receptor beta chain. This record comes from a study of blood T cell repertoires in COVID-19. Seattle's enrolled individuals joined amid active infection and were then monitored longitudinally. Germline-derived CDR1 and CDR2 are MNHEY and SMNVEV (reference sequence). J was trimmed by 3 bases and V by 5 bases; bases with no gene match: 6. The CDR3 extends over 15 amino acids. Per the study methods: Using reference gene primer amplification, nucleated cell counts were estimated. Clones were read by immunoSEQ multiplex PCR, and TCRdb kept only the in-frame ones, dropping some. D and trimming come from the DNA, and the V and J calls and clone size come from that table. This table has 250,000 to 300,000 clones, over 70% appearing once.

The V and J genes are TRBV27 and TRBJ2-7, with 11 bases lining up with TRBD2. Sequencing was done on a sample of peripheral blood. This clonotype was obtained from a woman aged 70-85 years with COVID-19, enrolled during active disease. CDR3 sequence reads: CASSQGLAGIYEQYF. CDR3 bases: TGTGCCAGCAGTCAAGGACTAGCGGGTATCTACGAGCAGTACTTC.